This T cell receptor (beta chain) was recorded in a study of blood T cell repertoires in COVID-19. Clones were sequenced by immunoSEQ multiplex PCR, and TCRdb holds only the in-frame ones, with some missing. The sample gives approximately 82,000 clones, roughly 85% of which show up once; approximately 33% is in the top ten. Germline assignment: CDR1 SGHRS and CDR2 YFSETQ. The CDR3 runs to 16 residues. V shed 4 bases and J 4 bases; nucleotides not matched to a gene: 9. The gene calls are TRBV5-1 and TRBJ1-1; 11 bases are a match to TRBD1. Sample: peripheral blood. The TCR originated in a woman in her 70s with acute or convalescent COVID-19. CDR3 DNA sequence: TGCGCCAGCAGCCGCGAGGGACAGGGGGAGGGCACTGAAGCTTTCTTT. As protein: CASSREGQGEGTEAFF.